The 9 T cell receptor beta chains in this list originate from one sample, sequenced in a study of CD8+CD57+ T cells in acquired aplastic anemia. Selection for sequencing was limited to patients who had shown CD8+CD57+ cell expansion by flow cytometry. Genomic DNA acted as the template from which TCR beta VDJ combination and CDR3 sequence profiling were carried out. TCRdb recomputed calls from the reads with MiXCR, one row per CDR3 protein. Here the sample spans around 430,000 distinct CDR3 sequences, around 30% being singletons. Sequencing was carried out using sorted CD4+, CD8+, or CD8+CD57+ T cells (not recorded which) from PBMCs. The receptors were gathered from a human donor with aplastic anemia.

The chain combines TRBV29-1 with TRBJ2-3, with a possible D match to TRBD2 (5 bases). Per the germline V gene, CDR1 is SQVTM and CDR2 is ANQGSEA. The CDR3 extends over 14 amino acids. Trimming cost V 3 bases and J 11 bases, with 21 bases left between them. The CDR3: CSVEAFGGYNEQYF. DNA of the CDR3: TGCAGCGTTGAGGCATTCGGAGGTTACAATGAGCAGTATTTT.

The sample holds a few counts of this clonotype. The V gene is TRBV6-1, the J gene TRBJ1-6, with no clear D. The CDR3 loop spans 14 amino acids. CDR1 is MNHNS, CDR2 SASEGT, per germline. V was clipped by 2 bases and J by 14 bases, with 16 bases between them. CDR3 sequence reads: CASSESPQREALHF. CDR3 bases: TGTGCCAGCAGTGAATCCCCCCAAAGGGAGGCCCTCCACTTT.

Many counts were recorded for this clonotype. The rearrangement uses TRBV10-1 and TRBJ2-3; 7 nucleotides agree with TRBD2. Unmatched junction bases numbered 3, after V lost 6 bases and J lost 3 bases. Looked up from germline, CDR1 is WNHNN and CDR2 is SYGVQD (reference sequence). This CDR3 comprises 13 residues. The CDR3 loop reads CASRGLDTDTQYF. In DNA form, the CDR3 reads TGCGCCAGCAGAGGACTAGATACAGATACGCAGTATTTT.

Notes on this clonotype: Possible read error: a much larger clone is one base away. The missing conserved phenylalanine or tryptophan at the end of this CDR3 makes a read error likely. V and J are TRBV7-2 and TRBJ1-1; possible D gene TRBD1, 5 bases. CDR1 SGHTA and CDR2 FQGNSA come from the germline V gene. Trimming cost V 7 bases and J 1 base, with 13 bases left between them. The CDR3 runs 14 residues. CDR3 sequence: CASTEGVGNTEAFL. CDR3 DNA: TGTGCCAGCACCGAAGGGGTCGGGAACACTGAAGCTTTCCTT.

This clonotype was recorded a few times. The chain uses TRBV19 and TRBJ2-1; 10 bases map to TRBD2. The germline gives CDR1 LNHDA, CDR2 SQIVND (reference sequence). The CDR3 is made up of 14 amino acids. V lost 4 bases and J lost 9; bases outside the gene matches: 6. CDR3 sequence reads: CASSTLAGEGEQFF. CDR3 sequence (DNA): TGTGCCAGTAGTACCCTAGCGGGGGAGGGTGAGCAGTTCTTC.

In its sample, this clonotype was seen once. This chain joins TRBV6-5 and TRBJ1-1, with D unclear. There are 13 residues in the CDR3. The germline V and J ends were trimmed by 2 bases and 10 bases, with 14 bases remaining between them. CDR1 MNHEY and CDR2 SVGAGI come from the germline V gene. CDR3 bases: TGTGCCAGCAGTTACCGGGGTGGAGAAGGAGCTTTCTTT. This gives the protein CASSYRGGEGAFF.

The rearrangement uses TRBV6-1 and TRBJ1-3; D is uncertain. There are 15 residues in the CDR3. The V gene lost 1 base and the J gene lost 6 bases, with 13 bases spanning the gap. Germline-derived CDR1 and CDR2 are MNHNS and SASEGT. The chain's CDR3 is CASSEGTRLVNTIYF. CDR3 coding DNA: TGTGCCAGCAGTGAAGGAACCCGTCTAGTAAACACCATATATTTT.

The chain joins TRBV10-3 to TRBJ2-7; 10 bases are a match to TRBD1. This CDR3 contains 16 residues. V shed 2 bases, J shed 4 bases, and the junction held 8 bases outside the gene matches. Germline CDR1 ENHRY, CDR2 SYGVKD. The CDR3 nucleotides read TGTGCCATCAGTGAGCCGGGACAGGGGCGGTCGTACGAGCAGTACTTC. Its protein is CAISEPGQGRSYEQYF.

V and J are TRBV5-1 and TRBJ1-1, with D uncertain. Trimming cost V 0 bases and J 10 bases, with 13 bases left between them. Per the germline V gene, CDR1 is SGHRS and CDR2 is YFSETQ. This CDR3 is built from 13 residues. This CDR3 is CASSLADGLSAFF. CDR3 DNA: TGCGCCAGCAGCTTGGCCGATGGTCTCTCAGCTTTCTTT.